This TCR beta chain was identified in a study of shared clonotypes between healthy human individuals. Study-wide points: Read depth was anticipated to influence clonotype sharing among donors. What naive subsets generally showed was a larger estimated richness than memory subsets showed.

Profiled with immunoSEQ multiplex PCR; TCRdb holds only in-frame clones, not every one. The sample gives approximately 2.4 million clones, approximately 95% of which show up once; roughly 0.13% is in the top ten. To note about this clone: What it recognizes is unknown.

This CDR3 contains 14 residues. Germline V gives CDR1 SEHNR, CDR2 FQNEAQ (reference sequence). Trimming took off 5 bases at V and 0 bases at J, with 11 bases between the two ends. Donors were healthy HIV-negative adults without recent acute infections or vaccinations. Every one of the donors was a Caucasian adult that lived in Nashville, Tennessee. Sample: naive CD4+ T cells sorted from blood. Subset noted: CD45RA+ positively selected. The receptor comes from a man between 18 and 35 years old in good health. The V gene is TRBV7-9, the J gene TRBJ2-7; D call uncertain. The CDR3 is CASSLPANSYEQYF. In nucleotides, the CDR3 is TGTGCCAGCAGCCTGCCAGCAAACTCCTACGAGCAGTACTTC.